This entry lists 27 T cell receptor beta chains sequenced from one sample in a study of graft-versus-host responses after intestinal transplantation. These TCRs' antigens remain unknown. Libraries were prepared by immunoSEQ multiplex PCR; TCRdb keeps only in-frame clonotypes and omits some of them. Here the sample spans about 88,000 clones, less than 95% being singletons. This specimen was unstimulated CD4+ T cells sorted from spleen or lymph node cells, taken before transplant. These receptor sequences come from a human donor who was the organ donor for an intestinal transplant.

The CDR3 DNA reads as TGTGCCAGTATGGGGGGAGGAGGAAAGACCCAGTACTTC. It codes for CASMGGGGKTQYF. The chain has TRBV19 and TRBJ2-5, with a weak D call TRBD2 (6 bases). The CDR3 runs 13 residues. Germline lookup yields CDR1 LNHDA and CDR2 SQIVND (reference sequence). V was pared by 7 bases and J by 6 bases, with 15 bases between.

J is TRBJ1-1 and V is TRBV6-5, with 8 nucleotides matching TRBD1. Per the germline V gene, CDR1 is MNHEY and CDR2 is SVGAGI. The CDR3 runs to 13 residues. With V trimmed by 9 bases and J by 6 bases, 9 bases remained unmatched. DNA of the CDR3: TGTGCCAGTTCAGGACAGGGCGGCTCTGAAGCTTTCTTT. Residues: CASSGQGGSEAFF.

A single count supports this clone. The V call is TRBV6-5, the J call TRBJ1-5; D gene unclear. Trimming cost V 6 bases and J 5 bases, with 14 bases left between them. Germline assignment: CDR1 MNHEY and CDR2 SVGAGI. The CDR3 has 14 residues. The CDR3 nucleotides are TGTGCCAGCAGCCAAACTAACGGAGATCAGCCCCAGCATTTT. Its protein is CASSQTNGDQPQHF.

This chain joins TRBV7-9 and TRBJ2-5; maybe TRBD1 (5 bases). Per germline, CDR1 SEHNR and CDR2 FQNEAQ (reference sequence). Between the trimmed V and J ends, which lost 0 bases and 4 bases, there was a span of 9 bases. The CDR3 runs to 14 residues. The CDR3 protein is CASSLALGRETQYF. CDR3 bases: TGTGCCAGCAGCTTAGCTCTGGGGCGAGAGACCCAGTACTTC.

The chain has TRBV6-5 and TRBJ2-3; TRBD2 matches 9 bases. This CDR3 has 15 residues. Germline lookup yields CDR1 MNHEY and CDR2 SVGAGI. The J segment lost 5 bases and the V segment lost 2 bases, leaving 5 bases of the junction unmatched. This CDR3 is CASSYSGGRGDTQYF. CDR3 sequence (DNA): TGTGCCAGCAGTTACAGCGGGGGGCGGGGAGATACGCAGTATTTT.

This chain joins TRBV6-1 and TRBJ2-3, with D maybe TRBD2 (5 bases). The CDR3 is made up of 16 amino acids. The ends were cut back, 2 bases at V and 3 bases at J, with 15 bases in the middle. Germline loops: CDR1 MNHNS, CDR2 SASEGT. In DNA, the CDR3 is TGTGCCAGCAGTGAACGGAGGTGGGTGGGTACAGATACGCAGTATTTT. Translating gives CASSERRWVGTDTQYF.

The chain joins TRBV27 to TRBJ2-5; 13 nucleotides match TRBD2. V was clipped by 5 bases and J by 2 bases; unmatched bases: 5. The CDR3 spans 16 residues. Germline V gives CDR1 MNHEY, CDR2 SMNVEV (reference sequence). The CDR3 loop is CASSLRLAGGQETQYF. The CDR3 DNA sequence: TGTGCCAGCAGTCTTAGACTAGCGGGAGGTCAAGAGACCCAGTACTTC.

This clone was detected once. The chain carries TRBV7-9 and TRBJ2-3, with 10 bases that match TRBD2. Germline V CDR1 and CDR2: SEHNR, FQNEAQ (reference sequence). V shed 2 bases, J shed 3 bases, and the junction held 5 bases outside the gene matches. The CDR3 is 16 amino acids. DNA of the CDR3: TGTGCCAGCAGCTTAATAGCGGGGGGCCTGACAGATACGCAGTATTTT. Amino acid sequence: CASSLIAGGLTDTQYF.

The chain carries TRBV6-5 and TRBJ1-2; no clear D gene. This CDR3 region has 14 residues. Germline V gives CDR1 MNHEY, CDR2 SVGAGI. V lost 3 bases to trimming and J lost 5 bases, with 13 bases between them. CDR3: CASSYFGPGYGYTF. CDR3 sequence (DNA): TGTGCCAGCAGTTATTTCGGCCCCGGGTATGGCTACACCTTC.

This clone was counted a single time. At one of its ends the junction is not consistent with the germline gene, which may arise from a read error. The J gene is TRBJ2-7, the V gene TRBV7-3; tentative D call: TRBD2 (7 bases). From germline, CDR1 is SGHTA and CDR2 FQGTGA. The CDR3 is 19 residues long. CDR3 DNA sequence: TGTGCCAGCAGCTCCGAGGGGGGGAACACAGGGAATCCTTCCTCCGAGCAGTACTTC. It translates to CASSSEGGNTGNPSSEQYF.

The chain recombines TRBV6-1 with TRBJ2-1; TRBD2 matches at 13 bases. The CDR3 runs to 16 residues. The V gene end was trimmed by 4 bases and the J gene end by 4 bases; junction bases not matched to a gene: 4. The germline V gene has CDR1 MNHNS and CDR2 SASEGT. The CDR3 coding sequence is TGTGCCAGCAGTGGGAGGACTAGCGGGGGATACAATGAGCAGTTCTTC. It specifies CASSGRTSGGYNEQFF.

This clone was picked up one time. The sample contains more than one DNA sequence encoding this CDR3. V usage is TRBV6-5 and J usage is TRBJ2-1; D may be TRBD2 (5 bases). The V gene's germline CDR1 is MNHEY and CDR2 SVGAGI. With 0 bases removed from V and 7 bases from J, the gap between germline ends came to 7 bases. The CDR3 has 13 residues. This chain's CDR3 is CASSYSRGNEQFF. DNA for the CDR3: TGTGCCAGCAGTTACTCGAGAGGGAATGAGCAGTTCTTC.

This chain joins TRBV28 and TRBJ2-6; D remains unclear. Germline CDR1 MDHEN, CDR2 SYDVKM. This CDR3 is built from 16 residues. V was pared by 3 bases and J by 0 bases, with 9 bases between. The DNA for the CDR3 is TGTGCCAGCAGTTTTTCGTCGGGCTCTGGGGCCAACGTCCTGACTTTC. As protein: CASSFSSGSGANVLTF.

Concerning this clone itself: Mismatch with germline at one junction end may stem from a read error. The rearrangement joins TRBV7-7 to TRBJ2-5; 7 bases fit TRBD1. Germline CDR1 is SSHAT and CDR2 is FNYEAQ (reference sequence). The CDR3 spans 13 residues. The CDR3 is CASSQDREETQYF. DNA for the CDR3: TGTGCTAGCAGCCAAGACAGGGAGGAGACCCAGTACTTC.

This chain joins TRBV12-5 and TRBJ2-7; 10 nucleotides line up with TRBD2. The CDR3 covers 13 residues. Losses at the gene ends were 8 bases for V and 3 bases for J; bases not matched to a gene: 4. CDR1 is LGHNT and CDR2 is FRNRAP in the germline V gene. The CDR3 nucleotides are TGTGCTAGTTCGGCTAGCGGGGGCTACGAGCAGTACTTC. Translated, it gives CASSASGGYEQYF. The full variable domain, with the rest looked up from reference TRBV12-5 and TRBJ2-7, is DARVTQTPRHKVTEMGQEVTMRCQPILGHNTVFWYRQTMMQGLELLAYFRNRAPLDDSGMPKDRFSAEMPDATLATLKIQPSEPRDSAVYFCASSASGGYEQYFGPGTRLTVT.

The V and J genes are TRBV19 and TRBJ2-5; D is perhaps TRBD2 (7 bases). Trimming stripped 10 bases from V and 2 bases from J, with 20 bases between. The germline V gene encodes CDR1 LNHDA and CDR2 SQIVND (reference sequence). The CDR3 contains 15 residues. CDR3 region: CATAGRGTIQETQYF. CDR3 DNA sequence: TGTGCCACGGCGGGGCGGGGGACAATTCAAGAGACCCAGTACTTC.

CDR3 nucleotides: TGCGCCAGCACAGGGACGCCGTCCTACGAGCAGTACTTC. This translates into CASTGTPSYEQYF. The chain carries TRBV5-1 and TRBJ2-7; the D gene could be TRBD1 or TRBD2 (5 bases each). Germline-derived CDR1 and CDR2 are SGHRS and YFSETQ. V was trimmed by 6 bases and J by 1 base, leaving 11 bases between them. The CDR3 runs to 13 residues.

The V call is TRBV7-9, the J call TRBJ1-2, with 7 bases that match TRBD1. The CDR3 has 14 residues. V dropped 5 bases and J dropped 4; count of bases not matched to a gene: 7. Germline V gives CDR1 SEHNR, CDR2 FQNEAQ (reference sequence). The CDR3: CASSHERTGYGYTF. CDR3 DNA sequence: TGTGCCAGCAGCCACGAAAGGACAGGCTATGGCTACACCTTC.

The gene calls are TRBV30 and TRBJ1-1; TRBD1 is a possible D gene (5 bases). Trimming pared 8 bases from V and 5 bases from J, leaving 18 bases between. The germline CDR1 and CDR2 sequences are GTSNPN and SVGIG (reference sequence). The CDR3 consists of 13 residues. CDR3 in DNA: TGTGCCCTCCAGGGTAATTGGAGGACTGAAGCTTTCTTT. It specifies CALQGNWRTEAFF.

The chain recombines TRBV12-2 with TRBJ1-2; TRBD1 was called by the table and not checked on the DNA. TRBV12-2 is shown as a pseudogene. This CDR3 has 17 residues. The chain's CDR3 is CASRLPQKKTGKDGYTF. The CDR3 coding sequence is TGTGCAAGTCGCTTACCACAAAAAAAGACAGGGAAGGATGGCTACACCTTC.

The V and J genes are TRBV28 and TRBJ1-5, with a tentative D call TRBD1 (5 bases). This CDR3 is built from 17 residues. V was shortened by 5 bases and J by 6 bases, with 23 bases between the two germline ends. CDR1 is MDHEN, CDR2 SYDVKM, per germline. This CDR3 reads CASSLSGRGGDAQPQHF. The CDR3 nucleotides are TGTGCCAGCAGTCTGTCCGGCCGGGGGGGGGATGCTCAGCCCCAGCATTTT.

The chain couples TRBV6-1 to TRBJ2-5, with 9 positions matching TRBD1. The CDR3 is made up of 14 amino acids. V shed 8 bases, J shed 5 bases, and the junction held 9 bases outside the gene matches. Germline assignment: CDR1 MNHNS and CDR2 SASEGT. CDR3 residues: CASGHRGRGETQYF. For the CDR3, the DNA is TGTGCCAGCGGGCACAGGGGGCGCGGGGAGACCCAGTACTTC.

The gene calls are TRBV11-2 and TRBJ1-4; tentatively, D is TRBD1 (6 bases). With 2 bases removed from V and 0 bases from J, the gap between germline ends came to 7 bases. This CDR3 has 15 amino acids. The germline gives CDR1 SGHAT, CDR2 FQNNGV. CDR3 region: CASSLYRATNEKLFF. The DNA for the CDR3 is TGTGCCAGCAGCTTATACAGGGCAACTAATGAAAAACTGTTTTTT.

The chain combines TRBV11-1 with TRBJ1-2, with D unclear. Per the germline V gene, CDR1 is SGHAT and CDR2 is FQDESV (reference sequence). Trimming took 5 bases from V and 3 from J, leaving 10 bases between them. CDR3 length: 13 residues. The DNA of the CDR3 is TGTGCCAGCAGCGTTAGGGAGGACTATGGCTACACCTTC. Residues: CASSVREDYGYTF.

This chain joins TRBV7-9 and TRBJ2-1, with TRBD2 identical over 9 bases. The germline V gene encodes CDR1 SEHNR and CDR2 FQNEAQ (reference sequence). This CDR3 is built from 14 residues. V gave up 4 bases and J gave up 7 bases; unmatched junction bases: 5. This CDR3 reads CASSSRLAANEQFF. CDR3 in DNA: TGTGCCAGCAGCTCAAGACTAGCGGCTAATGAGCAGTTCTTC.

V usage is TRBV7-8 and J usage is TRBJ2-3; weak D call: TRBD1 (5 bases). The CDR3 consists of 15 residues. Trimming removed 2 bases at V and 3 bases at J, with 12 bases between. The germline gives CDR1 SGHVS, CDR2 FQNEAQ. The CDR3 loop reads CASSLSGLATDTQYF. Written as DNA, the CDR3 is TGTGCCAGCAGCTTATCAGGGTTGGCGACAGATACGCAGTATTTT.

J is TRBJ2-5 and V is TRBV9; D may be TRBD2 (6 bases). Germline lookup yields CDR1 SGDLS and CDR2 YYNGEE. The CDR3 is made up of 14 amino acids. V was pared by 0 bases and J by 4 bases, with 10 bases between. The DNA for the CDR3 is TGTGCCAGCAGCGTAGATGGGACTGCAGAGACCCAGTACTTC. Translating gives CASSVDGTAETQYF.